These 2 T cell receptor beta chains were all obtained from the same sample, sequenced in a study of spatial heterogeneity in lung cancer. As for time point: blood at routine non-recurrence follow-up after resection. Sequencing of whole RNA from tumor, nontumor lung or frozen PBMC involved no sorting. TCRdb itself ran the 5' RACE reads through MiXCR, one entry per CDR3 protein. The data show 95,000 to 130,000 distinct CDR3 sequences, 9.5% to 15% seen once. The starting material was PBMCs, obtained at follow-up. These receptors all come from a male donor with early-stage non-small cell lung cancer.

This clonotype came up many times. V is TRBV24-1 and J is TRBJ2-2; the match to TRBD2 covers 7 bases. The CDR3 consists of 15 residues. CDR1 and CDR2 from the germline V gene are KGHDR and SFDVKD. The junction had 7 bases not matched to a gene; V was cut back by 6 bases and J by 4 bases. CDR3 coding DNA: TGTGCCACCAGTCGATTGGGAGGGATCACCGGGGAGCTGTTTTTT. Protein: CATSRLGGITGELFF.

A few counts support this clonotype. V and J are TRBV12-3 or TRBV12-4 and TRBJ2-5; D possibly matches TRBD1 or TRBD2 (5 bases each). Trimming removed 5 bases at V and 1 base at J, with 11 bases between. CDR3 length: 14 residues. CDR3 region: CASSPPGGQETQYF. The CDR3 bases are TGTGCCAGCAGTCCACCTGGGGGCCAAGAGACCCAGTACTTC.